A selection of T cell receptor beta chains follows, all from one sample in a study of blood T cell repertoires in COVID-19. Sequencing used immunoSEQ multiplex PCR; TCRdb keeps in-frame clones, though not all of them. The data contain 300,000 to 350,000 clones, over 75% of them singletons. Sequenced sample: PBMCs or T cells enriched from blood (not recorded which). These receptors all stem from a woman aged 25 to 45 who had recovered from COVID-19. Both conserved end residues are part of each CDR3. A D gene is named only where the DNA matches it firmly. Clone size is shown for a subset of rows, as once, few, many or a class of expanded clone.

length	V	D	size	J	DNA	CDR3
12	TRBV28	TRBD2	-	TRBJ2-7	TGTGCCAGCAGTTTCAGCGGGGCCCCGCAGTACTTC	CASSFSGAPQYF
15	TRBV5-1	-	-	TRBJ1-4	TGCGCCAGCAGAAGATCGACGGGGGTAAATGAAAAACTGTTTTTT	CASRRSTGVNEKLFF
13	TRBV5-4	-	-	TRBJ1-1	TGTGCCAGCAGCCCGATCGCGGGGACTGAAGCTTTCTTT	CASSPIAGTEAFF
15	TRBV30	-	-	TRBJ1-6	TGTGCCTGGAGTGTACTCCGGGGATTCAATTCACCCCTCCACTTT	CAWSVLRGFNSPLHF
14	TRBV3-1/TRBV3-2	-	few	TRBJ2-2	TGTGCCAGCAGCCAAGAGAGTGGCACCGGGGAGCTGTTTTTT	CASSQESGTGELFF
14	TRBV7-9	-	-	TRBJ2-1	TGTGCCAGCAGCTTAGCCAGGGGAGGGGATGAGCAGTTCTTC	CASSLARGGDEQFF
16	TRBV28	-	-	TRBJ2-1	TGTGCCAGCAGCGTTCCTAGCGAGAGGTCGCTGGTGGAGCAGTTCTTC	CASSVPSERSLVEQFF
14	TRBV2	-	-	TRBJ1-5	TGTGCCAGCAGCCGACAGAGTTCCAATCAGCCCCAGCATTTT	CASSRQSSNQPQHF
11	TRBV20-1	-	-	TRBJ2-5	TGCAGTGGGGGCGGGGAAGAGACCCAGTACTTC	CSGGGEETQYF
11	TRBV10-1	-	-	TRBJ2-7	TGCGCCAGGATCAGGGTCAACGAGCAGTACTTC	CARIRVNEQYF
16	TRBV19	-	-	TRBJ1-4	TGTGCCAGTAGTTCAGCCGAGGCGGGAACTAATGAAAAACTGTTTTTT	CASSSAEAGTNEKLFF
15	TRBV7-9	TRBD2	-	TRBJ2-1	TGTGCCAGCAGCTTATCCAGCGGGGGCTACAATGAGCAGTTCTTC	CASSLSSGGYNEQFF
15	TRBV27	TRBD1	-	TRBJ1-2	TGTGCCAGCAGACCCGGACAGGGGTGGGGATATGGCTACACCTTC	CASRPGQGWGYGYTF
10	TRBV12-3/TRBV12-4	-	-	TRBJ2-3	TGTGCCAGCTCTATAGATACGCAGTATTTT	CASSIDTQYF
15	TRBV24-1	TRBD2	-	TRBJ2-5	TGTGCCACCAGTGATTTAGGGACTAGCGAAGAGACCCAGTACTTC	CATSDLGTSEETQYF
13	TRBV9	-	-	TRBJ2-7	TGTGCCAGCAGCGTAGGAGGAACGAGAGAGCAGTACTTC	CASSVGGTREQYF
12	TRBV3-1/TRBV3-2	-	-	TRBJ1-1	TGTGCCAGCAGCCAGGCCCAGGGCGGAGCTTTCTTT	CASSQAQGGAFF
15	TRBV5-6	TRBD1	-	TRBJ1-2	TGTGCCAGCAGCCCCAGGGGGATGCCGGCCCGAGGCTACACCTTC	CASSPRGMPARGYTF
13	TRBV2	-	few	TRBJ1-2	TGTGCCAGCAGTGAATTTGCGAGGGAGGGCTACACCTTC	CASSEFAREGYTF
15	TRBV27	TRBD1	-	TRBJ1-3	TGTGCCAGCAGGGGGACAGTGGCCTCTGGAAACACCATATATTTT	CASRGTVASGNTIYF
17	TRBV28	-	-	TRBJ1-1	TGTGCCAGCAGATATCTCATCGAGACAGGCCATTATACTGAAGCTTTCTTT	CASRYLIETGHYTEAFF
15	TRBV3-1/TRBV3-2	TRBD2	-	TRBJ2-1	TGTGCCAGCAGGCCTGGGACTAGCGGGGTGAATGAGCAGTTCTTC	CASRPGTSGVNEQFF
14	TRBV4-3	-	-	TRBJ1-1	TGCGCCAGCAGCCAAGGACCAGGGAACACTGAAGCTTTCTTT	CASSQGPGNTEAFF
14	TRBV12-5	-	-	TRBJ2-1	TGTGCTAGTGGGACCCCGAGCGCCTACAATGAGCAGTTCTTC	CASGTPSAYNEQFF
15	TRBV7-9	TRBD1	-	TRBJ2-1	TGTGCCAGCAGCCCTACAGGGGGCTTCAACAATGAGCAGTTCTTC	CASSPTGGFNNEQFF
15	TRBV5-1	TRBD1	few	TRBJ2-4	TGCGCCAGCAGCTTGGACAGGGGAGCCAAAAACATTCAGTACTTC	CASSLDRGAKNIQYF
19	TRBV5-1	TRBD2	-	TRBJ2-1	TGCGCCAGCAGCGTCGGACTAGCGGGGGTCCGCAGCTCCTACAATGAGCAGTTCTTC	CASSVGLAGVRSSYNEQFF